The present T cell receptor (beta chain) was sequenced within a study of CD8 T cells in Susac syndrome. Random hexamers served to reverse transcribe roughly 0.45 to 1 ug RNA. TCRdb re-called the immunoSEQ multiplex PCR reads through MiXCR, storing one row per CDR3 protein. The repertoire has some 170,000 distinct CDR3 sequences, around 94% of them found once; the top ten carry 0.08% to 0.095%. This clonotype appeared a single time. The antigen remains undetermined. Study-level findings and limits: Regarding the TCR sequencing and HLA analysis, the study admitted that a relatively small number of individuals were involved.

Germline V CDR1 and CDR2: SNHLY, FYNNEI. The CDR3 spans 14 residues. Trimming took 6 bases from V and 4 from J, leaving 14 bases between them. The TCR comes from a human donor with multiple sclerosis. The specimen was CD4+ T cells from PBMCs. The chain combines TRBV2 with TRBJ2-3; no firm D call. In DNA, the CDR3 is TGTGCCAGCAGGTCCTCATGGGGTGCAGATACGCAGTATTTT. Protein sequence: CASRSSWGADTQYF.